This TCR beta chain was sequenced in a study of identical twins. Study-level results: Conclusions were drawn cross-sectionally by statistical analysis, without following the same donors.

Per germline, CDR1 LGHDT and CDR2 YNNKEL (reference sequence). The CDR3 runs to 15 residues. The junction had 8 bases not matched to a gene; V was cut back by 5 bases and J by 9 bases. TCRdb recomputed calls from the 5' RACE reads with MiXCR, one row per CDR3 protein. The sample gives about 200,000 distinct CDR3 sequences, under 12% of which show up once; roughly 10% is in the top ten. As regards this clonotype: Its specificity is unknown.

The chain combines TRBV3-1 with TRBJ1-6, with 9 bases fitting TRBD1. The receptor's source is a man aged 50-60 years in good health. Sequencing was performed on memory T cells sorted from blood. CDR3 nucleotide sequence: TGTGCCAGCAGCGTGGGACAGGGAGTAGGTTCACCCCTCCACTTT. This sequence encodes CASSVGQGVGSPLHF.